What follows are 9 T cell receptor beta chains derived from one specimen sequenced in a study of CXCR4 blockade with PD-1 therapy in pancreatic cancer (dated by TCRdb to about 2019). Library preparation was by the immunoSEQ multiplex PCR assay. The table was pulled from immuneACCESS by TCRdb, which kept in-frame rearrangements only. Such tables lose some clones; where checked, under half of the loss comes from unresolved V genes, and the rest has no known cause. The sample table records around 15,000 clones; 55% to 85% of these occur just once. Around 6.3% of the sample lies in the top ten. Sequences were obtained from tumor tissue. These receptors all stem from a human donor with pancreatic ductal adenocarcinoma.

The J gene is TRBJ2-1, the V gene TRBV5-1, with TRBD2 matching over 7 bases. CDR1 is SGHRS, CDR2 YFSETQ, per germline. The CDR3 totals 15 residues. The V segment lost 1 base and the J segment 3 bases; nucleotides outside the gene matches: 4. CDR3: CASSLYPGGYNEQFF. The DNA of the CDR3 is TGCGCCAGCAGCTTGTACCCGGGAGGCTACAATGAGCAGTTCTTC.

The chain links TRBV1 to TRBJ1-3; the table calls TRBD1, which could not be checked here. TRBV1 is noted as a pseudogene. The CDR3 loop spans 18 amino acids. For the CDR3, the DNA is TGCGCCAGCAGCCGCGGGACAGGGCGGCGGGATTCTGGAAACACCATATATTTT. Translated: CASSRGTGRRDSGNTIYF.

This clone was seen a handful of times. The rearrangement joins TRBV4-1 to TRBJ2-3; tentatively, D is TRBD1 (6 bases). Germline V CDR1 and CDR2: MGHRA, YSYEKL. The CDR3 covers 16 residues. V lost 4 bases, J lost 0 bases, and 14 bases lay in between. As DNA, the CDR3 is TGCGCCAGCAGCCCGGAAGGAACAGGGAGCACAGATACGCAGTATTTT. Translated: CASSPEGTGSTDTQYF.

The chain couples TRBV29-1 to TRBJ2-3; 16 nucleotides align to TRBD2. The CDR3 sequence is 17 residues long. The V segment lost 6 bases and the J segment 0 bases; nucleotides outside the gene matches: 6. Germline CDR1 and CDR2: SQVTM and ANQGSEA. The chain's CDR3 is CSVKGLAGGPSTDTQYF. The CDR3 DNA follows: TGCAGCGTCAAGGGACTAGCGGGAGGGCCAAGCACAGATACGCAGTATTTT.

The rearrangement links TRBV5-1 to TRBJ2-1; 14 bases are a match to TRBD2. CDR1 and CDR2 from the germline V gene are SGHRS and YFSETQ. J lost 5 bases, V lost 0 bases, and 1 base had no gene match. The CDR3 is 16 residues long. Here the CDR3 reads CASSLAGLAGDNEQFF. The CDR3 bases are TGCGCCAGCAGCTTGGCGGGACTAGCGGGAGACAATGAGCAGTTCTTC.

This clone was counted a few times. The CDR3 region is CASSYSAERFTF. The DNA of the CDR3 is TGTGCCAGCAGTTACTCGGCAGAAAGGTTCACCTTC. This chain links TRBV6-8 with TRBJ1-2; no clear D. Trimming removed 0 bases from V and 13 bases from J, with 12 bases in between. This CDR3 has 12 residues. Germline CDR1 MNHGY, CDR2 SAAAGT.

The count of this clone is one. The chain combines TRBV19 with TRBJ1-1; the D gene is possibly TRBD1 (6 bases). The V end was cut by 9 bases, the J end by 6 bases, with 11 bases between. This CDR3 region has 11 residues. The germline V gene has CDR1 LNHDA and CDR2 SQIVND (reference sequence). CDR3 protein: CARARGSEAFF. DNA for the CDR3: TGTGCCAGAGCCAGGGGTTCTGAAGCTTTCTTT.

The rearrangement uses TRBV19 and TRBJ2-7, with 8 positions matching TRBD1. The V segment lost 4 bases and the J segment 4 bases; nucleotides outside the gene matches: 9. The CDR3 has 15 amino acids. The germline gives CDR1 LNHDA, CDR2 SQIVND (reference sequence). The CDR3, as DNA: TGTGCCAGTAGTAAAACAGGGGGAGATGGGTACGAGCAGTACTTC. Translating it yields CASSKTGGDGYEQYF.

The rearrangement uses TRBV19 and TRBJ2-5; D is tentatively TRBD1 or TRBD2 (5 bases each). Trimming stripped 5 bases from V and 4 bases from J, with 14 bases between. CDR1 is LNHDA, CDR2 SQIVND, per germline (reference sequence). The CDR3 consists of 14 residues. CDR3 nucleotides: TGTGCCAGTAGTGTAACCGGGGCCGTAGAGACCCAGTACTTC. It specifies CASSVTGAVETQYF.